The T cell receptor (beta chain) described here comes from a study of identifying expanded T cells in peripheral blood. Sequenced by immunoSEQ multiplex PCR; TCRdb stores in-frame clones only, minus some. This sample carries 75,000 to 100,000 clones, approximately 89% of them seen once, and the ten largest clones take 2.8%. Note on this clone: Its target is unknown.

Collection occurred without any documented infections or immune events in donors. J gave up 15 bases and V 2 bases, and 15 bases lay outside the gene matches. This CDR3 has 16 residues. From germline, CDR1 is SGHTA and CDR2 FQGNSA. Regarding the study as a whole: Approximately 2-week clone count variance significantly increased as total template count grew. Differentially abundant clones: about 1.2 between replicates, around 17 at approximately two weeks, around 20 at four.

This sequence was found in a person aged 18-69 years in good health. The sequenced sample was blood. This chain links TRBV7-2 with TRBJ2-1, with 11 nucleotides matching TRBD2. CDR3 bases: TGTGCCAGCAGCTTAAGCCTAGCGGGGGGCCCCGCGTGGGGGTTCTTC. Amino acid sequence: CASSLSLAGGPAWGFF.